The clone carrying this T cell receptor (beta chain) was counted only a few times. This sample was included in a study of early T cells in non-severe SARS-CoV-2 infection. About the research overall: Chains stayed unpaired after sequencing of bulk RNA from unsorted whole blood.

V lost 6 bases and J lost 4; bases outside the gene matches: 10. This CDR3 comprises 16 residues. The V gene's germline CDR1 is MDHEN and CDR2 SYDVKM. Unique molecular identifiers were attached to individual cDNA molecules. Using its own MiXCR run on the 5' RACE reads, TCRdb lists one record per CDR3 protein. Of fewer than 100,000 distinct CDR3 sequences in the sample, approximately 13% were seen once. The material sequenced was whole blood. V gene TRBV28 combines with J gene TRBJ2-2, with TRBD2 matching 8 bases. This clonotype originated in an adult who was a healthcare worker with PCR-confirmed SARS-CoV-2 infection or an uninfected control (not recorded which). For the CDR3, the DNA is TGTGCCAGCAGCCCCCTCCCCGGGGGGGCCACCGGGGAGCTGTTTTTT. Protein sequence: CASSPLPGGATGELFF.